This T cell receptor (beta chain) was sequenced in a study of tumor-infiltrating lymphocytes in primary liver carcinoma. Notes on the study in general: Tumor-blood pairs (like tumor-adjacent pairs) overlapped less than tumor region pairs did. Relative to blood, tumors carried a significantly larger fraction of the repertoire in their top 250 clones (p = 0.039).

With about 470 ng total RNA as template and a constant-region primer, TCR beta cDNA was made. A slightly modified ARM-PCR protocol with three nested multiplex PCR rounds produced these TCR beta libraries. Two initial PCR rounds of around 10 cycles each paired TRBV1-TRBV30 forward primers with a C-beta reverse primer. Each CDR3 protein gets one entry after TCRdb re-called the multiplex PCR reads with MiXCR. This sample carries around 99,000 distinct CDR3 sequences, 68% of them seen once, and the ten largest clones take roughly 30%. Note on this clonotype: Its antigen is unknown. The junction does not match germline at one end; this may be a read error.

Germline V gives CDR1 SGHRS, CDR2 YFSETQ. This CDR3 has 16 amino acids. Co-extracting RNA and DNA was done with about 20-33 mg of unsorted bulk tissue as input. There were only treatment-naive patients, all with chronic HBV infection. The rearrangement links TRBV5-1 to TRBJ2-1; 9 nucleotides line up with TRBD2. Sequenced material: tumor-adjacent normal liver tissue. The receptor was isolated from a middle-aged man with primary liver carcinoma and hepatitis B virus infection. CDR3 sequence (DNA): TGCGCAAGCAACCTGCCTACTAGCGGGTCTCTCAATGAGCAGTTCTTC. As protein: CASNLPTSGSLNEQFF.